Here is one T cell receptor (beta chain) with its context. The sequenced fragment ends 3 residues before the CDR3 boundary, so the rest is inferred from the germline J gene. The protocol was immunoSEQ multiplex PCR, while the TCRdb copy is restricted to in-frame clones and leaves out a portion. The sample has about 52,000 clones; the top ten hold approximately 0.81%. Thawed PBMCs were FACS-sorted into unstimulated CD4+CD25+CD127- regulatory T cells, CD4+CD25- non-regulatory cells, CD4 and CD8 cells. The CDR3 sequence is 13 residues long. Germline CDR1 is ENHRY and CDR2 is SYGVKD. V dropped 3 bases and J dropped 5; count of bases not matched to a gene: 3. These data come from a study of Tregs in tolerant kidney transplant recipients. Study overall: Mixed chimerism was transient after nonmyeloablative marrow transplants from related graft donors.

The V gene is TRBV10-3, the J gene TRBJ2-5, with 7 bases lining up with TRBD2. The receptor's source is a human donor who received a combined kidney and bone marrow transplant. The specimen was CD4+ T cells from blood, collected before the transplant. The CDR3 is CAISDRGGETQYF. The sequenced CDR3 bases are TGTGCCATCAGTGATAGGGGAGGGGAGACC.